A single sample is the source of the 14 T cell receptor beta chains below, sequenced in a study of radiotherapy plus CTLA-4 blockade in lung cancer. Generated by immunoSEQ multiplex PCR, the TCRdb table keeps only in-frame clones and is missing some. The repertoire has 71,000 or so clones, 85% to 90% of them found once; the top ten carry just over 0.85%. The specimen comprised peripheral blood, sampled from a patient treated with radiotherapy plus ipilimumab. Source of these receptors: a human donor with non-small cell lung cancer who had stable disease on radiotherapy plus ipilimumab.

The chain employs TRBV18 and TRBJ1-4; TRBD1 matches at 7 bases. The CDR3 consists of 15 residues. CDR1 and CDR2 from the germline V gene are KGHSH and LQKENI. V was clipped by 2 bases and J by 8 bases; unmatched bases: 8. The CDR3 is CASSPRTGEGEKLFF. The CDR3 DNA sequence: TGTGCCAGCTCACCAAGGACAGGCGAGGGGGAAAAACTGTTTTTT.

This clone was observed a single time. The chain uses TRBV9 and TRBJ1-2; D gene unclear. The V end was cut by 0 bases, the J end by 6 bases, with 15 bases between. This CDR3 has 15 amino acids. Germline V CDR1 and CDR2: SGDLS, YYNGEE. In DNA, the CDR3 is TGTGCCAGCAGCGTAGGTGAGGGCCCACTAGATGGCTACACCTTC. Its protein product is CASSVGEGPLDGYTF.

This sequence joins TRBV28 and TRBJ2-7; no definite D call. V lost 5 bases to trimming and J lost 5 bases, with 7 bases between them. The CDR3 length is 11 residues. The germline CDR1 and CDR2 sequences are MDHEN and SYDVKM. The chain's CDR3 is CASSIRDEQYF. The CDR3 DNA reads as TGTGCCAGCAGTATTCGCGACGAGCAGTACTTC. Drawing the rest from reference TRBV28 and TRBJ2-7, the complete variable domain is DVKVTQSSRYLVKRTGEKVFLECVQDMDHENMFWYRQDPGLGLRLIYFSYDVKMKEKGDIPEGYSVSREKKERFSLILESASTNQTSMYLCASSIRDEQYFGPGTRLTVT.

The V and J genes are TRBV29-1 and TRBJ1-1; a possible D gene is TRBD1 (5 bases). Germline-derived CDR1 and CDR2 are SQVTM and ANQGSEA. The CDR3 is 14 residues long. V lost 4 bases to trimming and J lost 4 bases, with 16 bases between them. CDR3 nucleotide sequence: TGCAGCGTTGGTCGCCCAGGGTTTGCCACTGAAGCTTTCTTT. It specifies CSVGRPGFATEAFF.

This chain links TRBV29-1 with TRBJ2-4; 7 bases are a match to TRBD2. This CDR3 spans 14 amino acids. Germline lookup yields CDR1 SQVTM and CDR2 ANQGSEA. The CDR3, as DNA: TGCAACCCCATTGGGGGGGACGCCAAAAACATTCAGTACTTC. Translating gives CNPIGGDAKNIQYF.

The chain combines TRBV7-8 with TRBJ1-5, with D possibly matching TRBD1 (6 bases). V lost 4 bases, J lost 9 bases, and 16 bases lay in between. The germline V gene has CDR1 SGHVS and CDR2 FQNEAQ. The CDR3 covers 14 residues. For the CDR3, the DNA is TGTGCCAGCAGCTCTCGGACAGATTCCGGGCCCCAGCATTTT. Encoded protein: CASSSRTDSGPQHF.

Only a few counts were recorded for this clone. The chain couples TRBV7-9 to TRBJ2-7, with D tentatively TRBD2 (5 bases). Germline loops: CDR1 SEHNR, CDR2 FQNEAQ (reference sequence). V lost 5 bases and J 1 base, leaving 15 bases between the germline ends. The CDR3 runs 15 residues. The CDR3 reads CASSSGGLLSYEQYF. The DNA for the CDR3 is TGTGCCAGCAGCAGCGGTGGGCTTCTATCCTACGAGCAGTACTTC.

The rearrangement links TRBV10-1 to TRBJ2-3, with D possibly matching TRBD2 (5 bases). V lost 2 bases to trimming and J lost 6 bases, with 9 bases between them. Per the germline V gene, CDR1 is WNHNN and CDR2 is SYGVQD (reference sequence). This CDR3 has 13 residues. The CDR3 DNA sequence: TGCGCCAGCAGTGAGCCGAGAGGGGATACGCAGTATTTT. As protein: CASSEPRGDTQYF.

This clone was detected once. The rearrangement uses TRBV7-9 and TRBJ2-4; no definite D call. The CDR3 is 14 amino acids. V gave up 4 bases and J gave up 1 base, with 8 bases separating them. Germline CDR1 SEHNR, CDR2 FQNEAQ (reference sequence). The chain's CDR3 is CASSSERAKNIQYF. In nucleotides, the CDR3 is TGTGCCAGCAGCTCGGAACGGGCCAAAAACATTCAGTACTTC.

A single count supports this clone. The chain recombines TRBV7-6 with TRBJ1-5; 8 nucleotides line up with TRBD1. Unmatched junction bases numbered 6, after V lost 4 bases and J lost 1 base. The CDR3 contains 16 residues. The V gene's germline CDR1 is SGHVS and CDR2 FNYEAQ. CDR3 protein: CASSSETGASNQPQHF. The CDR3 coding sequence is TGTGCCAGCAGCTCCGAGACAGGGGCGAGCAATCAGCCCCAGCATTTT.

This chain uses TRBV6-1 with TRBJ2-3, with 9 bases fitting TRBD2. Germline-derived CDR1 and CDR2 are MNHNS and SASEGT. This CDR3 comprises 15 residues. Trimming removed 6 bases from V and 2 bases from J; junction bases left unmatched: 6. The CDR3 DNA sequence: TGTGCCAGCAGCGCGGGGGGACTAGCCACAGATACGCAGTATTTT. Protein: CASSAGGLATDTQYF.

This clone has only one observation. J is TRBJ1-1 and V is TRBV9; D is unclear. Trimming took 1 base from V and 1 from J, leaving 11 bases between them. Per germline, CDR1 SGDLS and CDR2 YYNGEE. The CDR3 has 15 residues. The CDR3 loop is CASSVFAGGNTEAFF. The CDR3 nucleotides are TGTGCCAGCAGCGTATTCGCAGGAGGGAACACTGAAGCTTTCTTT.

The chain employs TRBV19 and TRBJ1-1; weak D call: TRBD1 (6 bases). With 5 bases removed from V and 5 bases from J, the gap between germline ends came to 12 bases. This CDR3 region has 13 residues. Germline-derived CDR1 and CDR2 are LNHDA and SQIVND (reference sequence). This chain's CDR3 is CASSVTGWTEAFF. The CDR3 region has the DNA TGTGCCAGTAGTGTTACAGGGTGGACTGAAGCTTTCTTT.

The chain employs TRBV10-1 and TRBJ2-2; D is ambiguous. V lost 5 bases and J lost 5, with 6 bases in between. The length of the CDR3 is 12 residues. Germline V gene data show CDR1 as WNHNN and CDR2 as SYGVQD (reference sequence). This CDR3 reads CASSFTTGELFF. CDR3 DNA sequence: TGCGCCAGCAGTTTCACTACCGGGGAGCTGTTTTTT.